This TCR beta chain was recorded in a study of blood T cell repertoires in COVID-19. Authors' methods: Estimation of nucleated cell counts was performed using reference gene primer amplification. TCRdb's copy holds only in-frame clones and misses some; the assay was immunoSEQ multiplex PCR. That table supplies the V and J calls and clone size; D and trimming were determined from the DNA. Found here are hundreds of thousands of clones, 70% to 90% of them singletons; the top ten hold 2% to 2.5%. CDR3 length equals 17 residues. With 5 bases clipped from V and 6 bases from J, the junction kept 16 bases outside the gene matches. CDR1 is SGHAT, CDR2 FQNNGV, per germline.

This sequence was found in a middle-aged woman who had recovered from COVID-19. V gene TRBV11-2 combines with J gene TRBJ2-3; 8 bases line up with TRBD2. The sample comprised peripheral blood. The DNA of the CDR3 is TGTGCCAGCAGCACCAAAGTCCTAGCGGGTGGCAAGGATACGCAGTATTTT. Its protein is CASSTKVLAGGKDTQYF.